Sequencing of this TCR beta chain was carried out in a study of Ad26.COV2.S vaccination and SARS-CoV-2 variants. Across the whole study: Each vaccinee took Ad26.COV2.S intramuscularly, once or twice 56 days apart.

This clone was seen a single time. The antigen is unknown. The study, taken as a whole, reports: Reported post-vaccination CD8+ and CD4+ T cell responses to spike showed substantial breadth.

Treatment specified: approximately 18 received Ad26.COV2.S at low or high dose, single or two shots; several received placebo; per-sample allocation not given. On day 63 after the first injection, vaccine and placebo recipients gave samples. Within Boston, the person who donated was an adult of 18-55 years. This vaccine is an Ad26 vector that expresses the Wuhan-strain SARS-CoV-2 spike. Measured with immunoSEQ multiplex PCR; TCRdb has only the in-frame clones, and not every one. Of hundreds of thousands of clones in the sample, 90% were seen once. This CDR3 is 13 amino acids long. From germline, CDR1 is KGHSH and CDR2 LQKENI. With 4 bases removed from V and 4 bases from J, the gap between germline ends came to 8 bases.

This sequence was found in a person aged 18-60 years who received the Ad26.COV2.S COVID-19 vaccine or a placebo. J is TRBJ1-5 and V is TRBV18; D might be TRBD1 (6 bases). The sequences come from peripheral blood, collected in a trial of Ad26.COV2.S vaccine versus placebo. CDR3 residues: CASSQQGNQPQHF. The DNA for the CDR3 is TGTGCCAGCTCACAACAGGGAAATCAGCCCCAGCATTTT.